A selection of T cell receptor beta chains follows, all from one sample in a study of T cell repertoires in cytomegalovirus infection. MiXCR, applied by TCRdb to the reads, yields one record per CDR3 protein. Among about 300,000 distinct CDR3 sequences listed, around 9.6% were seen once. Specimen: PBMCs. The receptor source for this set is a human donor in good health (CMV status not recorded). Some clones in this sample may be carry-over from other donors' samples. Each CDR3 is given with its conserved first and last residue. A D gene is named only where the DNA matches it firmly.

>TRBV29-1|TRBD1
CSVVPGTGVNYGYTF
>TRBV2|-
CASSEREVPGELFF
>TRBV6-5|-
CASSLEGSRGPRGYTF
>TRBV4-3|-
CASSQRRGGANVLTF
>TRBV14|-
CASSQDLGEKLFF
>TRBV29-1|TRBD1
CSVGAGGVNGYTF
>TRBV28|-
CASSLSLQGKAGNTIYF
>TRBV3-1|-
CASSQMDPLSGNIQYF
>TRBV10-3|TRBD1
CAIRDRGGSYEQYF
>TRBV7-9|-
CASSLRPYEQYF
>TRBV29-1|TRBD2
CSGKGTSGKHNEQFF
>TRBV6-2/TRBV6-3|TRBD2
CASSYTGTSGDTQYF
>TRBV14|-
CASSPGHEQFF
>TRBV7-2|TRBD2
CASSLALAGGDTDTQYF
>TRBV7-8|TRBD1
CASSVVTGKETQYF
>TRBV20-1|-
CSAQGENHYGYTF
>TRBV29-1|TRBD1
CSVGNIRTGRNTEAFF
>TRBV5-4|TRBD1
CASSFRTGAPNEQFF
>TRBV2|-
CASSEQGPQRSEQFF
>TRBV5-1|-
CASSSRGRPGASDTQYF
>TRBV6-2/TRBV6-3|-
CASKAKKIYNEQFF
>TRBV6-2/TRBV6-3|TRBD2
CASRLTSGNTGELFF
>TRBV24-1|-
CATSDHGGPRTDTQYF
>TRBV6-2/TRBV6-3|-
CASSLYRVDEQFF
>TRBV19|TRBD1
CASIGRGVVQPQHF
>TRBV7-2|-
CASSPQGSYGYTF
>TRBV3-1|-
CASSPEGGPYNEQFF
>TRBV2|-
CASSEPSPRERNQPQHF
>TRBV6-6|TRBD2
CASSYSPSGGDLDTQYF
>TRBV7-9|TRBD1
CASSFGQGGGSYNSPLHF
>TRBV7-2|-
CASRRVTDTQYF
>TRBV28|TRBD1
CASSPGTGGANTGELFF
>TRBV7-2|-
CASSLVRPNYGYTF
>TRBV6-2/TRBV6-3|TRBD1
CASSYGRGPDNQPQHF
>TRBV6-1|-
CASGSTNPQYF
>TRBV7-2|-
CASSLRDTGETQYF
>TRBV19|-
CASRVQDGGELFF
>TRBV6-8|TRBD1
CASRTGGLTYNEQFF
>TRBV15|-
CATSRDLGDQETQYF
>TRBV6-5|-
CASSPGRNRDQPQHF
>TRBV29-1|-
CSAERGISYGYTF
>TRBV20-1|-
CSAPTTGPQETQYF
>TRBV20-1|-
CSASPPGRHRAFF
>TRBV6-5|-
CASSYSGGNTIYF
>TRBV28|-
CASSPRARYLYGYTF
>TRBV28|-
CASSRREGWTGELFF
>TRBV4-2|TRBD2
CASSQELRGSYNEQFF
>TRBV2|-
CASTREWDQPQHF
>TRBV7-6|-
CASSLGGSQAFF
>TRBV6-1|-
CASRSNNGPTDGF
>TRBV20-1|TRBD1
CSAYVRGTNQPQHF
>TRBV29-1|-
CSVSGIYSNQPQHF
>TRBV20-1|-
CSAPKGVLGETQYF
>TRBV14|TRBD1
CASSQGVTGMLNTEAFF